This entry is about one T cell receptor beta chain. What it binds is not known. Clones were sequenced by immunoSEQ multiplex PCR, and TCRdb holds only the in-frame ones, with some missing. In the table there are tens of thousands of clones, roughly 83% of which are singletons. The CDR3 contains 15 residues. V was clipped by 7 bases and J by 4 bases, with 19 bases between them. Germline V lookup: CDR1 SNHLY, CDR2 FYNNEI. The time point was: week 35, safety follow-up. The investigators gave 300 ug of mutant IDH1 20-mer peptide in each vaccine dose, together with topical imiquimod. Administration of eight vaccinations to patients took place in weeks 1, 3, 5, 7, 11, 15, 19, 23. Each donor presented with a new WHO grade 3 or 4 astrocytoma that tested IDH1-mutant and showed ATRX loss. These data originate in a study of a mutant IDH1 vaccine in newly diagnosed glioma. Study details: Patients under treatment included about 62% males and approximately 38% females and had a mean age of around 37 years. Week 47 marked visit V13, whereas week 35 marked visit V12.

This chain uses TRBV2 with TRBJ2-5; D is possibly TRBD1 (5 bases). This TCR was sampled from a man aged 18 to 30 with glioma. The sequenced sample was PBMCs, obtained from a glioma patient whose treatment included an IDH1 peptide vaccine. CDR3 coding DNA: TGTGCCAGCAAGGGGCGCAGGGCGAGCATAGAGACCCAGTACTTC. The encoded protein is CASKGRRASIETQYF.